This entry is about one TCR beta chain. Its antigen is as yet unknown. The sample comes from a study of radiation and T cells in renal cell carcinoma. Study context: Nephrectomy followed 15 Gy stereotactic body radiation by 4 weeks. Regarding the study as a whole: No pretreatment tumor biopsies were available for baseline clonotypes. From baseline, blood top tumor clonotypes peaked at 2 weeks post-radiation.

Indicated time point: blood 2 weeks post-SBRT. The treatment here: 15 Gy SBRT to primary tumor, nephrectomy 4 weeks later. The tumor was a clear cell renal cell carcinoma. Profiling relied on immunoSEQ multiplex PCR, and the TCRdb table lists in-frame clones only, not all of them. The sample shows just over 150,000 clones, roughly 90% of them seen only once. The V gene lost 0 bases and the J gene lost 5 bases, with 4 bases spanning the gap. Per the germline V gene, CDR1 is MNHNY and CDR2 is SVGAGI (reference sequence). This CDR3 has 12 amino acids. The sequencing here drew on blood, taken from a patient whose treatment included radiotherapy and nephrectomy. The clonotype was recovered from a woman aged 50 to 60 with renal cell carcinoma. The gene calls are TRBV6-6 and TRBJ2-5; D unresolved. The CDR3 DNA follows: TGTGCCAGCAGTTACTCTTTGGAGACCCAGTACTTC. It encodes CASSYSLETQYF.